Shown below are 31 T cell receptor beta chains from a single sample sequenced in a study of molecular identifiers for immune sequencing clone quantification. TCRdb reprocessed the PCR reads with MiXCR, giving one entry per CDR3 protein. This sample has around 320,000 distinct CDR3 sequences; 24% occur once, and the top ten carry around 0.76%. Sequenced sample: naive CD8+ T cells from blood, with Jurkat cell RNA spiked in. Sample subset: FACS-sorted CD8+CD4-CCR7+CD45RA+ naive T cells. The receptors were gathered from a human donor in good health. Some libraries in this study had Jurkat cell RNA spiked in.

This chain connects TRBV7-6 to TRBJ2-3; 9 positions match TRBD2. The CDR3 runs 16 residues. V dropped 2 bases and J dropped 4; count of bases not matched to a gene: 7. The germline V gene encodes CDR1 SGHVS and CDR2 FNYEAQ. The DNA of the CDR3 is TGTGCCAGCAGCTTAAGACAAGCGGGGGGCCCAGATACGCAGTATTTT. It translates to CASSLRQAGGPDTQYF.

The table lists this clonotype with a few counts. This rearrangement joins TRBV14 to TRBJ2-3; D gene unclear. This CDR3 is built from 15 residues. The V end was cut by 1 base, the J end by 0 bases, with 8 bases between. CDR1 is SGHDN and CDR2 is FVKESK in the germline V gene. The CDR3 DNA reads TGTGCCAGCAGCCAAGGTCTCTATAGCACAGATACGCAGTATTTT. Translation: CASSQGLYSTDTQYF.

This clonotype was detected ten times or more. The chain recombines TRBV12-3 or TRBV12-4 with TRBJ2-2; D is uncertain. This CDR3 is built from 15 residues. The V and J ends lost 3 bases and 0 bases respectively, with 8 bases between them. The CDR3, as DNA: TGTGCCAGCAGTTTTTTTCAGTCGAACACCGGGGAGCTGTTTTTT. Translating gives CASSFFQSNTGELFF.

This clonotype was found many times. The chain employs TRBV20-1 and TRBJ2-7; D remains unclear. Per germline, CDR1 DFQATT and CDR2 SNEGSKA (reference sequence). Deletions cut 1 base from V and 0 bases from J, with 10 bases between. CDR3 size: 14 residues. CDR3 region: CSARAPLSSYEQYF. The CDR3 DNA sequence: TGCAGTGCTAGAGCTCCTTTGAGCTCCTACGAGCAGTACTTC.

Remarks on this clonotype: The junction departs from germline at one end; a sequencing error may be responsible. This chain connects TRBV5-3 to TRBJ2-2, with a tentative D call TRBD2 (5 bases). TRBV5-3 is designated an ORF whose function remains uncertain. The CDR3 length is 14 residues. CDR3 bases: TGTGCCAGCAGCTTTGGACCTACCACCGGGGAGCTGCTTTTT. It yields the protein CASSFGPTTGELLF.

The V and J genes are TRBV5-4 and TRBJ2-5; possibly TRBD2 for D (6 bases). Trimming pared 4 bases from V and 5 bases from J, leaving 18 bases between. The CDR3 length is 15 residues. Germline-derived CDR1 and CDR2 are SGHNT and YYREEE (reference sequence). The CDR3 bases are TGTGCCAGCAGCCCTCGGGACTCCCGATGGGAGACCCAGTACTTC. Translating gives CASSPRDSRWETQYF. Full variable domain (missing parts from reference TRBV5-4 and TRBJ2-5): ETGVTQSPTHLIKTRGQQVTLRCSSQSGHNTVSWYQQALGQGPQFIFQYYREEENGRGNFPPRFSGLQFPNYSSELNVNALELDDSALYLCASSPRDSRWETQYFGPGTRLLVL.

This clonotype was seen ten or more times. The rearrangement joins TRBV29-1 to TRBJ2-3, with TRBD2 identical over 10 bases. This CDR3 has 16 residues. Trimming cost V 1 base and J 2 bases; bases outside gene matches: 6. The germline V gene has CDR1 SQVTM and CDR2 ANQGSEA. Here the CDR3 reads CSVEGPSGSVTDTQYF. CDR3 in DNA: TGCAGCGTTGAAGGTCCTAGCGGGAGCGTCACAGATACGCAGTATTTT.

The chain uses TRBV3-1 and TRBJ1-1, with a weak D call TRBD1 (6 bases). This CDR3 is built from 15 residues. CDR1 LGHDT and CDR2 YNNKEL come from the germline V gene (reference sequence). Trimming left V 0 bases short and J 2 bases short, with 10 bases between. CDR3 sequence reads: CASSQDEGGNTEAFF. The CDR3 DNA reads as TGTGCCAGCAGCCAAGATGAGGGGGGAAACACTGAAGCTTTCTTT.

The rearrangement uses TRBV6-2 or TRBV6-3 and TRBJ2-7, with D tentatively TRBD1 (6 bases). Germline V gene lookup returns CDR1 MNHEY and CDR2 SVGEGT. CDR3 size: 15 residues. Trimming pared 6 bases from V and 3 bases from J, leaving 18 bases between. CDR3 sequence: CASSLGTRGFYEQYF. For the CDR3, the DNA is TGTGCCAGCAGCCTGGGGACACGAGGTTTCTACGAGCAGTACTTC.

This clonotype was seen ten or more times. The CDR3 bases are TGTGCCAGCAGTTACGATAGGACGTACACTGAAGCTTTCTTT. Its translation: CASSYDRTYTEAFF. The chain couples TRBV28 to TRBJ1-1, with D unresolved. The CDR3 consists of 14 residues. CDR1 is MDHEN and CDR2 is SYDVKM in the germline V gene. The V and J ends lost 4 bases and 3 bases respectively, with 12 bases between them.

The table lists this clonotype with a few counts. The rearrangement uses TRBV7-9 and TRBJ1-2, with 8 positions matching TRBD1. The CDR3 extends over 15 amino acids. J lost 8 bases, V lost 4 bases, and 12 bases had no gene match. CDR1 is SEHNR, CDR2 FQNEAQ, per germline (reference sequence). DNA of the CDR3: TGTGCCAGCAGCTCCATCGACAGGGGATTCGGAGGCTACACCTTC. It specifies CASSSIDRGFGGYTF.

Concerning this clonotype itself: A read error is likely, as this CDR3 ends without the conserved phenylalanine or tryptophan. J is TRBJ1-5 and V is TRBV6-6; perhaps TRBD1 as D (5 bases). V lost 7 bases, J lost 0 bases, and 13 bases lay in between. CDR1 and CDR2 (germline): MNHNY, SVGAGI (reference sequence). This CDR3 is 15 amino acids long. The CDR3 DNA is TGTGCCAGCACCAACTGGGGGTCTAGCAATCAGCCCCAGCATTTA. It encodes CASTNWGSSNQPQHL.

As concerns this clonotype: Possible read error: a much larger clone is one base away. This chain joins TRBV7-9 and TRBJ2-6; D unclear. From germline, CDR1 is SEHNR and CDR2 FQNEAQ (reference sequence). The CDR3 is 17 residues long. The DNA for the CDR3 is TGTGCCAGCAGCCCCCTTAGCAGCGCATCTGTGGCCAACGTCCTGACTTTC. It is translated as CASSPLSSASVANVLTF.

This clonotype has ten or more counts. The chain employs TRBV5-1 and TRBJ2-7; 9 bases match TRBD1. This CDR3 is built from 14 residues. Germline V lookup: CDR1 SGHRS, CDR2 YFSETQ. The V gene end was trimmed by 4 bases and the J gene end by 6 bases; junction bases not matched to a gene: 8. The CDR3 region is CASSTRDRVSEQYF. The CDR3 nucleotides are TGCGCCAGCAGCACGCGGGACAGGGTAAGCGAGCAGTACTTC.

This clonotype was counted many times. V is TRBV18 and J is TRBJ1-2; D not resolved. Germline V gives CDR1 KGHSH, CDR2 LQKENI. The V end was cut by 3 bases, the J end by 6 bases, with 17 bases between. This CDR3 region has 15 residues. In DNA, the CDR3 is TGTGCCAGCTCACCTCATCCAAATACCCCGAATGGCTACACCTTC. Translating gives CASSPHPNTPNGYTF.

About this clonotype itself: One base away lies a much larger clone, so this may be a sequencing read error. The V gene is TRBV7-3, the J gene TRBJ1-6; 7 positions agree with TRBD1. The length of the CDR3 is 14 residues. Germline loops: CDR1 SGHTA, CDR2 FQGTGA. The CDR3 DNA is TGTGCCGGCAGCAGGGACAGTATGAATTCACCCCTCCACTTT. Translating it yields CAGSRDSMNSPLHF.

This clonotype was seen ten or more times. The V and J genes are TRBV7-9 and TRBJ2-7; 7 nucleotides match TRBD2. J was trimmed by 4 bases and V by 3 bases; bases with no gene match: 6. Germline V lookup: CDR1 SEHNR, CDR2 FQNEAQ (reference sequence). The CDR3 extends over 14 amino acids. The CDR3 coding sequence is TGTGCCAGCAGCTTCAGCAGTAGCGGGTACGAGCAGTACTTC. It is translated as CASSFSSSGYEQYF. Looking up the rest from reference TRBV7-9 and TRBJ2-7 gives the full variable domain: DTGVSQNPRHKITKRGQNVTFRCDPISEHNRLYWYRQTLGQGPEFLTYFQNEAQLEKSRLLSDRFSAERPKGSFSTLEIQRTEQGDSAMYLCASSFSSSGYEQYFGPGTRLTVT.

This clonotype was seen a few times. The V gene is TRBV4-1, the J gene TRBJ2-5; no clear D gene. The CDR3 has 13 amino acids. V lost 1 base, J lost 3 bases, and 6 bases lay in between. The germline CDR1 and CDR2 sequences are MGHRA and YSYEKL. CDR3 sequence: CASSQVMEETQYF. In DNA, the CDR3 is TGCGCCAGCAGCCAAGTGATGGAAGAGACCCAGTACTTC.

This clonotype appeared many times. The chain joins TRBV6-5 to TRBJ2-7; D is unresolved. The length of the CDR3 is 14 residues. Germline lookup yields CDR1 MNHEY and CDR2 SVGAGI. Trimming took 6 bases from V and 0 from J, leaving 12 bases between them. This CDR3 is CASRGHASSYEQYF. As DNA, the CDR3 is TGTGCCAGCAGAGGCCACGCGAGCTCCTACGAGCAGTACTTC.

This clonotype was observed a few times. The chain joins TRBV5-1 to TRBJ1-1; D unclear. Germline values: CDR1 SGHRS, CDR2 YFSETQ. Trimming removed 0 bases from V and 1 base from J, with 13 bases in between. There are 16 residues in the CDR3. The CDR3: CASSLVASLGNTEAFF. The CDR3 DNA sequence: TGCGCCAGCAGCTTGGTCGCGAGTCTTGGGAACACTGAAGCTTTCTTT.

Points on this clonotype: This sequence may be a read error, since a much larger clone differs from it by one base. This chain links TRBV13 with TRBJ1-1; D is possibly TRBD1 (5 bases). Germline V gene sequence: CDR1 PRHDT, CDR2 FYEKMQ (reference sequence). Trimming took 0 bases from V and 6 from J, leaving 11 bases between them. There are 14 residues in the CDR3. The CDR3 coding sequence is TGTGCCAGCAGCTTAGGTAGGGGATTCCCTGAAGCTTTCTTT. Residues: CASSLGRGFPEAFF.

At least ten counts were recorded for this clonotype. The chain joins TRBV5-1 to TRBJ1-1; the D gene is possibly TRBD1 (5 bases). This CDR3 comprises 14 residues. Germline V gene sequence: CDR1 SGHRS, CDR2 YFSETQ. The V end was cut by 2 bases, the J end by 5 bases, with 13 bases between. In DNA, the CDR3 is TGCGCCAGCAGCTTTGGCCAGGGCCCTACTGAAGCTTTCTTT. Translated, it gives CASSFGQGPTEAFF.

This clonotype was observed a few times. This rearrangement joins TRBV4-1 to TRBJ2-7; D might be TRBD2 (6 bases). Germline loops: CDR1 MGHRA, CDR2 YSYEKL. V was pared by 3 bases and J by 3 bases, with 24 bases between. CDR3 length: 18 residues. CDR3 amino acids: CASSQVPRPGGANYEQYF. The CDR3 DNA sequence: TGCGCCAGCAGCCAGGTACCTCGCCCCGGGGGAGCTAACTACGAGCAGTACTTC.

Comment on this clonotype: This may arise from a read error, as a much more abundant clone is one base away. The V gene is TRBV12-3 or TRBV12-4, the J gene TRBJ1-2, with D possibly matching TRBD1 (5 bases). This CDR3 has 18 amino acids. The V and J ends lost 7 bases and 2 bases respectively, with 26 bases between them. The CDR3 here is CASTLGVYNRLNNYGYTF. The CDR3, as DNA: TGTGCCAGCACCCTAGGGGTCTATAACCGCCTCAACAACTATGGCTACACCTTC.

This clonotype was found many times. This chain uses TRBV7-8 with TRBJ1-5; D gene ambiguous. V lost 1 base and J lost 3, with 4 bases in between. This CDR3 is built from 13 residues. Per the germline V gene, CDR1 is SGHVS and CDR2 is FQNEAQ. The CDR3, as DNA: TGTGCCAGCAGCTTAGTGGACAATCAGCCCCAGCATTTT. Its protein product is CASSLVDNQPQHF.

The V call is TRBV12-3 or TRBV12-4, the J call TRBJ2-3; 8 bases fit TRBD1. V lost 6 bases and J lost 4; bases outside the gene matches: 12. This CDR3 comprises 16 residues. DNA for the CDR3: TGTGCCAGCAGCCCCGGACAGGGTTTGGTTCCAGATACGCAGTATTTT. It encodes CASSPGQGLVPDTQYF.

To note about this clonotype: One end of the junction varies from germline; a read error may be responsible. The chain couples TRBV5-6 to TRBJ1-1; 7 bases agree with TRBD1. The germline CDR1 and CDR2 sequences are SGHDT and YYEEEE. The CDR3 sequence is 14 residues long. Here the CDR3 DNA reads TGTGCCCGCAGCTATCGCCAGGGGGGGGGTGAAGCTTTCTTT. This gives the protein CARSYRQGGGEAFF.

This clonotype was counted at least ten times. The chain uses TRBV29-1 and TRBJ1-2, with 7 bases that match TRBD1. Germline V gene sequence: CDR1 SQVTM, CDR2 ANQGSEA. The V gene end was trimmed by 0 bases and the J gene end by 5 bases; junction bases not matched to a gene: 6. The CDR3 runs to 14 residues. The CDR3 nucleotides read TGCAGCGTTGAAGACGGACAGGTTTTGTATGGCTACACCTTC. It specifies CSVEDGQVLYGYTF.

In regard to this clonotype: Germline is not matched at one junction end, which may reflect a read error. The chain uses TRBV6-6 and TRBJ2-2, with 10 bases matching TRBD2. Germline V lookup: CDR1 MNHNY, CDR2 SVGAGI (reference sequence). The CDR3 contains 19 residues. The DNA of the CDR3 is TGTGCCAGCACCAATTCAAGGATTAGCGGGGGGCCGAACACCGGGGAGCTGGTTTTT. Translation gives CASTNSRISGGPNTGELVF.

This chain connects TRBV4-3 to TRBJ2-7; 7 nucleotides align to TRBD1. With 1 base clipped from V and 5 bases from J, the junction kept 11 bases outside the gene matches. The CDR3 length is 16 residues. Germline V gene lookup returns CDR1 LGHNA and CDR2 YSLEER. Written as DNA, the CDR3 is TGCGCCAGCAGCCAAGGCCGTGGACAGGCAGGTCACGAGCAGTACTTC. It is translated as CASSQGRGQAGHEQYF.

This clonotype showed up many times. The chain is built from TRBV19 and TRBJ2-7; D is possibly TRBD1 or TRBD2 (6 bases each). The CDR3 runs 14 residues. The germline CDR1 and CDR2 sequences are LNHDA and SQIVND (reference sequence). V was shortened by 1 base and J by 2 bases, with 9 bases between the two germline ends. Here the CDR3 reads CASSIVGGPYEQYF. The DNA for the CDR3 is TGTGCCAGTAGTATAGTGGGGGGCCCCTACGAGCAGTACTTC.